This T cell receptor (beta chain) was identified in a study of T cell changes during pregnancy in multiple sclerosis. Method: immunoSEQ multiplex PCR; TCRdb's copy keeps in-frame clones and lacks some. The table includes around 84,000 clones, 90% to 95% detected once. V shed 2 bases and J 7 bases; nucleotides not matched to a gene: 7. Germline V gene lookup returns CDR1 MGHRA and CDR2 YSYEKL. CDR3 size: 15 residues. The rearrangement links TRBV4-1 to TRBJ2-1, with 8 bases aligning to TRBD2. The clonotype was recovered from a female donor in good health, enrolled as a control in a pregnancy study. The source was peripheral blood, collected in the second trimester of pregnancy. Here the CDR3 reads CASSQKLAESNEQFF. The CDR3 DNA is TGCGCCAGCAGCCAAAAACTAGCGGAGTCAAATGAGCAGTTCTTC.